The 31 T cell receptor beta chains below were found in one sample sequenced in a study of blood T cell repertoires in COVID-19. Sequencing was performed with immunoSEQ multiplex PCR; in TCRdb, only in-frame clones are kept and a portion is missing. The top ten hold approximately 3.6% of the sample, which has approximately 70,000 clones, 70% to 90% seen once. The specimen sequenced was peripheral blood. These receptors were obtained from a woman between 45 and 65 years old with COVID-19, enrolled during active disease.

This rearrangement joins TRBV2 to TRBJ1-2, with D possibly TRBD1 on 6 matching bases. V dropped 7 bases and J dropped 5 bases, with 17 bases sitting between them. Germline V lookup: CDR1 SNHLY, CDR2 FYNNEI. CDR3 size: 14 residues. The CDR3 DNA sequence: TGTGCCAGCACTATACAGGGAAACTCATATGGCTACACCTTC. Amino acid sequence: CASTIQGNSYGYTF.

This clone has just one count. The chain recombines TRBV5-1 with TRBJ2-7; the match to TRBD2 covers 8 bases. Losses at the gene ends were 0 bases for V and 3 bases for J; bases not matched to a gene: 2. CDR3 size: 14 residues. Germline V gives CDR1 SGHRS, CDR2 YFSETQ. DNA for the CDR3: TGCGCCAGCAGCTTGGAGAGCGGGAGCTACGAGCAGTACTTC. It codes for CASSLESGSYEQYF.

The rearrangement links TRBV2 to TRBJ1-3; unclear D gene. V was pared by 7 bases and J by 0 bases, with 13 bases between. Germline lookup yields CDR1 SNHLY and CDR2 FYNNEI. The CDR3 totals 15 residues. The CDR3 loop reads CASTARGISGNTIYF. For the CDR3, the DNA is TGTGCCAGCACGGCGCGGGGAATCTCTGGAAACACCATATATTTT.

The J gene is TRBJ2-1, the V gene TRBV15, with a tentative D call TRBD2 (5 bases). The length of the CDR3 is 18 residues. From germline, CDR1 is LNHNV and CDR2 YYDKDF (reference sequence). Between the trimmed V and J ends, which lost 2 bases and 0 bases, there was a span of 17 bases. CDR3 nucleotides: TGTGCCACCAGCAGAAGGCTCCCGAGCGGAAGCTCCTACAATGAGCAGTTCTTC. The encoded protein is CATSRRLPSGSSYNEQFF.

The chain couples TRBV7-9 to TRBJ2-3; TRBD1 might be the D (6 bases). The CDR3 length is 14 residues. With 5 bases removed from V and 5 bases from J, the gap between germline ends came to 14 bases. The germline V gene encodes CDR1 SEHNR and CDR2 FQNEAQ (reference sequence). DNA of the CDR3: TGTGCCAGCAGCGAAATCAGGGGTGGAGATACGCAGTATTTT. Translating gives CASSEIRGGDTQYF. Together with reference TRBV7-9 and TRBJ2-3, the CDR3 gives the full variable domain: DTGVSQNPRHKITKRGQNVTFRCDPISEHNRLYWYRQTLGQGPEFLTYFQNEAQLEKSRLLSDRFSAERPKGSFSTLEIQRTEQGDSAMYLCASSEIRGGDTQYFGPGTRLTVL.

This chain connects TRBV6-5 to TRBJ1-1, with D possibly being TRBD1 (5 bases). Trimming took off 3 bases at V and 7 bases at J, with 15 bases between the two ends. The CDR3 covers 14 residues. The germline V gene encodes CDR1 MNHEY and CDR2 SVGAGI. The CDR3: CASSYMGPQSEAFF. The DNA of the CDR3 is TGTGCCAGCAGTTATATGGGGCCCCAGAGTGAAGCTTTCTTT.

The CDR3 loop reads CATSDPRGFSTDTQYF. The CDR3 nucleotides read TGTGCCACCAGTGATCCCCGGGGGTTTAGCACAGATACGCAGTATTTT. This chain connects TRBV24-1 to TRBJ2-3; D is possibly TRBD2 (6 bases). This CDR3 contains 16 residues. V lost 3 bases and J lost 0, with 12 bases in between. CDR1 is KGHDR, CDR2 SFDVKD, per germline.

The V call is TRBV6-2 or TRBV6-3, the J call TRBJ2-1; possible D gene TRBD2, 5 bases. V lost 1 base and J 8 bases, leaving 15 bases between the germline ends. From germline, CDR1 is MNHEY and CDR2 SVGEGT. The CDR3 length is 15 residues. The CDR3 DNA sequence: TGTGCCAGCAGTTACTTTAACCGCCCCGGGGATGAGCAGTTCTTC. Translation: CASSYFNRPGDEQFF.

The chain uses TRBV19 and TRBJ1-5, with D maybe TRBD1 (6 bases). Germline loops: CDR1 LNHDA, CDR2 SQIVND (reference sequence). CDR3 length: 14 residues. V was trimmed by 5 bases and J by 4 bases, leaving 12 bases between them. The chain's CDR3 is CASSVGHRNQPQHF. Here the CDR3 DNA reads TGTGCCAGTAGTGTGGGACACCGAAATCAGCCCCAGCATTTT.

The chain combines TRBV14 with TRBJ2-1, with unresolved D. Trimming stripped 3 bases from V and 2 bases from J, with 5 bases between. The CDR3 totals 13 residues. The germline gives CDR1 SGHDN, CDR2 FVKESK. CDR3 residues: CASSHPAYNEQFF. The DNA for the CDR3 is TGTGCCAGCAGCCACCCCGCCTACAATGAGCAGTTCTTC.

V gene TRBV7-9 combines with J gene TRBJ2-7, with 9 positions matching TRBD1. Germline values: CDR1 SEHNR, CDR2 FQNEAQ (reference sequence). Trimming removed 5 bases from V and 6 bases from J; junction bases left unmatched: 11. The CDR3 runs to 15 residues. CDR3 sequence: CASSQTRDRVGEQYF. The CDR3 DNA reads as TGTGCCAGCAGCCAAACTCGGGACAGGGTGGGCGAGCAGTACTTC.

The chain couples TRBV24-1 to TRBJ1-2; D remains unclear. The V end lost 4 bases, the J end lost 7 bases, and 12 bases lay between the germline ends. Germline V gene lookup returns CDR1 KGHDR and CDR2 SFDVKD. The CDR3 is made up of 13 amino acids. The DNA for the CDR3 is TGTGCCACCAGTGACTTGTCGAGCGGTGGCTACACCTTC. It is translated as CATSDLSSGGYTF.

CDR3 amino acids: CASSLEGQTQETQYF. The DNA for the CDR3 is TGCGCCAGCAGCTTGGAGGGACAGACACAAGAGACCCAGTACTTC. This rearrangement joins TRBV5-1 to TRBJ2-5, with TRBD1 matching 7 bases. The germline V gene encodes CDR1 SGHRS and CDR2 YFSETQ. There are 15 residues in the CDR3. V shed 0 bases, J shed 2 bases, and the junction held 4 bases outside the gene matches.

This CDR3 reads CASSPGTGVQPQHF. CDR3 sequence (DNA): TGTGCCAGCAGCCCCGGGACAGGGGTTCAGCCCCAGCATTTT. V is TRBV5-6 and J is TRBJ1-5; 10 nucleotides match TRBD1. With V trimmed by 4 bases and J by 6 bases, 4 bases remained unmatched. Germline CDR1 reads SGHDT; CDR2 reads YYEEEE. The CDR3 contains 14 residues.

V usage is TRBV28 and J usage is TRBJ1-6; 7 nucleotides match TRBD1. This CDR3 is built from 15 residues. CDR1 and CDR2 (germline): MDHEN, SYDVKM. The ends lost 6 bases at V and 9 bases at J; junction bases unmatched: 11. The CDR3 loop is CASRPGRQGGSPLHF. The CDR3 bases are TGTGCCAGCAGACCAGGGAGACAGGGAGGTTCACCCCTCCACTTT.

The chain employs TRBV4-2 and TRBJ2-6, with 7 nucleotides matching TRBD1. J was trimmed by 4 bases and V by 4 bases; bases with no gene match: 10. Germline V gene data show CDR1 as LGHNA and CDR2 as YNFKEQ. The CDR3 is 17 amino acids. DNA of the CDR3: TGTGCCAGCAGCCCTAGGGGGCTCGCGTCCGGGGCCAACGTCCTGACTTTC. This translates into CASSPRGLASGANVLTF.

This sequence joins TRBV2 and TRBJ2-7; 9 nucleotides align to TRBD2. The CDR3 length is 15 residues. Germline CDR1 SNHLY, CDR2 FYNNEI. Trimming took 7 bases from V and 5 from J; bases not matched to a gene: 12. In nucleotides, the CDR3 is TGTGCCAGCAAAGATTACGGCGGGAGGGACAACGAGCAGTACTTC. Translating it yields CASKDYGGRDNEQYF.

This clone was counted a few times. This chain links TRBV7-8 with TRBJ2-5; D gene unclear. The CDR3 contains 13 residues. Per germline, CDR1 SGHVS and CDR2 FQNEAQ. The V end was cut by 1 base, the J end by 9 bases, with 12 bases between. In nucleotides, the CDR3 is TGTGCCAGCAGCTTAGTGGGCAGTTTGGCCCAGTACTTC. Protein: CASSLVGSLAQYF.

This clone was seen more than once but under ten times. The V and J genes are TRBV27 and TRBJ1-3; possibly TRBD1 for D (6 bases). V was cut by 5 bases and J by 0 bases, with 11 bases left in between. Germline V gives CDR1 MNHEY, CDR2 SMNVEV (reference sequence). The CDR3 is 15 amino acids. The CDR3 sequence is CASSSLTGSGNTIYF. The CDR3 bases are TGTGCCAGCAGTAGCTTGACAGGCTCTGGAAACACCATATATTTT.

The table lists this clone with a count of one. The chain uses TRBV29-1 and TRBJ1-2; D remains unclear. Germline CDR1 reads SQVTM; CDR2 reads ANQGSEA. Trimming removed 3 bases from V and 5 bases from J, with 10 bases in between. The CDR3 has 12 residues. Here the CDR3 reads CSVDPLSYGYTF. CDR3 in DNA: TGCAGCGTTGACCCTTTATCTTATGGCTACACCTTC.

The rearrangement uses TRBV7-9 and TRBJ2-5; 12 bases align to TRBD2. CDR1 and CDR2 (germline): SEHNR, FQNEAQ (reference sequence). The CDR3 extends over 15 amino acids. The V and J ends lost 5 bases and 5 bases, in that order; junction bases with no gene match: 6. The CDR3 protein is CASSPSGRAEETQYF. CDR3 bases: TGTGCCAGCAGCCCTAGCGGGAGGGCAGAGGAGACCCAGTACTTC.

The gene calls are TRBV29-1 and TRBJ2-5; no clear D gene. CDR1 and CDR2 from the germline V gene are SQVTM and ANQGSEA. Trimming removed 0 bases at V and 2 bases at J, with 7 bases between. The length of the CDR3 is 13 residues. In DNA form, the CDR3 reads TGCAGCGTTGAAGAACTCGCTCAAGAGACCCAGTACTTC. Residues: CSVEELAQETQYF.

The chain combines TRBV7-8 with TRBJ2-3, with 10 bases matching TRBD2. The CDR3 covers 15 residues. With 6 bases clipped from V and 3 bases from J, the junction kept 6 bases outside the gene matches. Looked up from germline, CDR1 is SGHVS and CDR2 is FQNEAQ. The CDR3 is CASSPSGSKTDTQYF. The CDR3 nucleotides are TGTGCCAGCAGTCCTAGCGGGAGCAAAACAGATACGCAGTATTTT.

This chain uses TRBV5-1 with TRBJ2-3; TRBD2 might be the D (5 bases). Trimming stripped 3 bases from V and 6 bases from J, with 14 bases between. This CDR3 comprises 14 residues. Germline-derived CDR1 and CDR2 are SGHRS and YFSETQ. The CDR3 protein is CASSSVVASDTQYF. CDR3 coding DNA: TGCGCCAGCAGCTCCGTCGTAGCGTCGGATACGCAGTATTTT.

The V and J genes are TRBV14 and TRBJ1-4; D might be TRBD1 (6 bases). Germline V gene sequence: CDR1 SGHDN, CDR2 FVKESK. The CDR3 length is 15 residues. The V and J ends lost 3 bases and 8 bases respectively, with 16 bases between them. The CDR3 spells CASSHPRGKVEKLFF. CDR3 nucleotide sequence: TGTGCCAGCAGCCACCCTAGGGGGAAGGTAGAAAAACTGTTTTTT. The full variable domain, with the rest looked up from reference TRBV14 and TRBJ1-4, is EAGVTQFPSHSVIEKGQTVTLRCDPISGHDNLYWYRRVMGKEIKFLLHFVKESKQDESGMPNNRFLAERTGGTYSTLKVQPAELEDSGVYFCASSHPRGKVEKLFFGSGTQLSVL.

This chain connects TRBV5-6 to TRBJ1-5; no clear D. The germline V and J ends were trimmed by 6 bases and 1 base, with 17 bases remaining between them. The germline gives CDR1 SGHDT, CDR2 YYEEEE. The CDR3 spans 16 residues. CDR3 DNA sequence: TGTGCCAGCAACTTCTGGGGAGGGTCAAGCAATCAGCCCCAGCATTTT. Protein: CASNFWGGSSNQPQHF. Full variable domain (missing parts from reference TRBV5-6 and TRBJ1-5): DAGVTQSPTHLIKTRGQQVTLRCSPKSGHDTVSWYQQALGQGPQFIFQYYEEEERQRGNFPDRFSGHQFPNYSSELNVNALLLGDSALYLCASNFWGGSSNQPQHFGDGTRLSIL.

The rearrangement joins TRBV19 to TRBJ2-2, with D perhaps matching TRBD1 (6 bases). The CDR3 is 13 amino acids. The V and J ends lost 6 bases and 2 bases respectively, with 7 bases between them. Germline CDR1 and CDR2: LNHDA and SQIVND (reference sequence). The CDR3 sequence is CASRQGNTGELFF. The CDR3 region has the DNA TGTGCCAGTAGACAGGGTAACACCGGGGAGCTGTTTTTT.

This chain links TRBV10-1 with TRBJ1-3; D not certain. The ends were cut back, 6 bases at V and 4 bases at J, with 13 bases in the middle. CDR3 size: 14 residues. Germline values: CDR1 WNHNN, CDR2 SYGVQD (reference sequence). Here the CDR3 reads CASRGWVPGNTIYF. The CDR3 DNA reads TGCGCCAGCAGGGGCTGGGTGCCGGGAAACACCATATATTTT.

The chain carries TRBV2 and TRBJ1-5, with TRBD1 matching 7 bases. Trimming removed 6 bases from V and 5 bases from J; junction bases left unmatched: 7. CDR3 length: 14 residues. CDR1 and CDR2 (germline): SNHLY, FYNNEI. The CDR3 sequence: CASRETGLYQPQHF. The CDR3, as DNA: TGTGCCAGCAGGGAGACAGGGCTATATCAGCCCCAGCATTTT.

The V gene is TRBV6-6, the J gene TRBJ2-1, with D perhaps matching TRBD2 (5 bases). V lost 2 bases and J 7 bases, leaving 12 bases between the germline ends. CDR1 and CDR2 (germline): MNHNY, SVGAGI (reference sequence). The CDR3 length is 14 residues. The CDR3 reads CASSYDGVVNEQFF. The CDR3 DNA reads TGTGCCAGCAGTTACGACGGGGTAGTGAATGAGCAGTTCTTC.

The genes are TRBV7-9 and TRBJ2-1; D uncertain. The CDR3 is made up of 14 amino acids. V lost 4 bases and J 2 bases, leaving 9 bases between the germline ends. Germline V gene sequence: CDR1 SEHNR, CDR2 FQNEAQ (reference sequence). The CDR3 is CASSSHFAYNEQFF. In nucleotides, the CDR3 is TGTGCCAGCAGCTCCCACTTCGCCTACAATGAGCAGTTCTTC.